This TCR beta chain was sequenced for a study of T cells in Graves' hyperthyroidism and ophthalmopathy. Turning to the study itself: Before treatment of any kind, peripheral blood was taken at initial diagnosis.

RNA transcripts served as the template for amplifying TCR beta CDR3 regions. The TCR CDR3 first-round RT-PCR relied on the HTBI primer set. One entry per CDR3 protein, called by TCRdb with MiXCR from the multiplex PCR reads. The repertoire holds about 380,000 distinct CDR3 sequences, roughly 20% seen once, with roughly two fifths in the top ten. Study findings and constraints: A model built on 13 V-J features separated ophthalmopathy from stable hyperthyroidism. Researchers found most expanded thyroid clonotypes above 0.001 in blood as well.

CDR3 length: 14 amino acids. Germline CDR1 and CDR2: SGHRS and YFSETQ. A word on this clonotype: Its antigen is undetermined. The junction does not match germline at one end; this may be a read error.

Diagnoses used clinical symptoms, serum thyroxine and TRAb, thyroid ultrasound and orbital computed tomography. The rearrangement uses TRBV5-1 and TRBJ1-1; no clear D gene. Sequenced: blood. The TCR originated in a man aged 18 to 29 with Graves' ophthalmopathy. CDR3 nucleotide sequence: TGCGCCAGCAGCCTGACGGCTTTGAACACTGAAGCTCTCTTT. This encodes CASSLTALNTEALF.